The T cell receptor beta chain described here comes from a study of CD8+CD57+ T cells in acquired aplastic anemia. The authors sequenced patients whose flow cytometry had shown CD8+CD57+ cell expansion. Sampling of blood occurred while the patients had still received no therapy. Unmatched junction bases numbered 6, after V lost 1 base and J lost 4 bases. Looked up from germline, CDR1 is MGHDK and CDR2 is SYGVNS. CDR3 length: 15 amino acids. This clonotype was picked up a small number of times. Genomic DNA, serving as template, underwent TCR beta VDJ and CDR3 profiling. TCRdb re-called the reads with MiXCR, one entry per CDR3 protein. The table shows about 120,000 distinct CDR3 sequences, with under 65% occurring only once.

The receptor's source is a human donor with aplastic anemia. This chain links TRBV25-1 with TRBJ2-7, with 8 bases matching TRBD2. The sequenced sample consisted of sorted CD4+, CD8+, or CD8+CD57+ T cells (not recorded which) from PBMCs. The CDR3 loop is CASSESGAGGYEQYF. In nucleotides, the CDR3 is TGTGCCAGCAGTGAATCTGGTGCGGGAGGTTACGAGCAGTACTTC.